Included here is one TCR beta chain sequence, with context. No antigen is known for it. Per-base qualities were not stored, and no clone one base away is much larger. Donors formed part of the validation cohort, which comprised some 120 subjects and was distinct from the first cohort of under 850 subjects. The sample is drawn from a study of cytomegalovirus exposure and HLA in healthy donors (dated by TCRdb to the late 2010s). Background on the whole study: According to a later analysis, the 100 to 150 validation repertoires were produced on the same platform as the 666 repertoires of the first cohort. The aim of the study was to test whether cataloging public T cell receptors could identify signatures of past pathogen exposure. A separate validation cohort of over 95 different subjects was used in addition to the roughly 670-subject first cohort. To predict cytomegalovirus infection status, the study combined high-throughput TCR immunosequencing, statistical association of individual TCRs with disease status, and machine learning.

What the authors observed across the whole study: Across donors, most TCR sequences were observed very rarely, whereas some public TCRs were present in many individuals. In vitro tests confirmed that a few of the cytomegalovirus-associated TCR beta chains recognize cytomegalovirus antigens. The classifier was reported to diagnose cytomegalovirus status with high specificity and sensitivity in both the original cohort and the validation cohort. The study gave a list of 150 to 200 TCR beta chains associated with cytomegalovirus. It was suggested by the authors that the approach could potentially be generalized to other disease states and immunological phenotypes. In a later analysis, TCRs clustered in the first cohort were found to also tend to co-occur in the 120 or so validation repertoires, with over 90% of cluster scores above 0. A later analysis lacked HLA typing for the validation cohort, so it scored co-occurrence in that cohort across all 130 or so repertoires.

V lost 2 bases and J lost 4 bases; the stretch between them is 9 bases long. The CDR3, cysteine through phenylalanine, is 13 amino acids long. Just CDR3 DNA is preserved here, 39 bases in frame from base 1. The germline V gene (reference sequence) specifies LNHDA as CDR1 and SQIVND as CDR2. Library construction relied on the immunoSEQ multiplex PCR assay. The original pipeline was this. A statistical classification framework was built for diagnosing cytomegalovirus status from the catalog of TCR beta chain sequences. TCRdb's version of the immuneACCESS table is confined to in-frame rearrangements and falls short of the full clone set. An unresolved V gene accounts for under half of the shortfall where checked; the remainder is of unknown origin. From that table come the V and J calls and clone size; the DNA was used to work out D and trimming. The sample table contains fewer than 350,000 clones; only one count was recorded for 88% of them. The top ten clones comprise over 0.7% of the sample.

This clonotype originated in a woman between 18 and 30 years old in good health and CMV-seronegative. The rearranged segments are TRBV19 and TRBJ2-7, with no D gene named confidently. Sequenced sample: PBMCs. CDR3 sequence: CASSITQSYEQYF. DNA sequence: TGTGCCAGTAGTATAACCCAGTCGTACGAGCAGTACTTC.